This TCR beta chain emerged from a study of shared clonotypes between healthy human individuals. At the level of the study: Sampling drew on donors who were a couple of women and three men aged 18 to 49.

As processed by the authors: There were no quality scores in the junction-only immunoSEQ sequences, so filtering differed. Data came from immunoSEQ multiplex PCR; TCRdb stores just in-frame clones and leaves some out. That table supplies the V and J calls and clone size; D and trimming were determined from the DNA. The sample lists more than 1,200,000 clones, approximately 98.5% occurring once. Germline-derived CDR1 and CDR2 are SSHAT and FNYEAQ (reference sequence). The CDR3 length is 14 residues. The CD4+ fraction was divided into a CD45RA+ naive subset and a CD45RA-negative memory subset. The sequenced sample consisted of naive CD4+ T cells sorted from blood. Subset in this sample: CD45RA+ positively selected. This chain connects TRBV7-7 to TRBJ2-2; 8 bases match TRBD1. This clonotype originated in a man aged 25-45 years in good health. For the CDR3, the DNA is TGTGCAGTGGGACAGGTCAGGAACACCGGGGAGCTGTTTTTT. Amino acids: CAVGQVRNTGELFF.